This T cell receptor (beta chain) derives from a study of cytomegalovirus exposure and HLA in healthy donors. Study-level background: Of several hundred genotyped donors, around 84% clustered with self-reported Caucasian donors.

PCR employed 60 Vbeta and 13 Jbeta primers. Here immunoSEQ multiplex PCR was the method, and the copy in TCRdb shows in-frame clones only, minus some. The sample has about 43,000 clones, around 53% seen once; the top ten hold 6%. The V end lost 0 bases, the J end lost 7 bases, and 14 bases lay between the germline ends. This CDR3 spans 14 amino acids. From germline, CDR1 is SGDLS and CDR2 YYNGEE. The chain couples TRBV9 to TRBJ2-7; TRBD1 is a possible D gene (5 bases). Specimen: PBMCs. This TCR was recovered from a man between 60 and 75 years old in good health and CMV-seronegative. The CDR3 spells CASSVDATAREQYF. In DNA, the CDR3 is TGTGCCAGCAGCGTAGACGCGACAGCGAGGGAGCAGTACTTC. The whole variable domain, remainder taken from reference TRBV9 and TRBJ2-7, is DSGVTQTPKHLITATGQRVTLRCSPRSGDLSVYWYQQSLDQGLQFLIQYYNGEERAKGNILERFSAQQFPDLHSELNLSSLELGDSALYFCASSVDATAREQYFGPGTRLTVT.